This note documents a single TCR beta chain sequence. The sample comes from a study of blood T cell repertoires in COVID-19. Sequencing used immunoSEQ multiplex PCR; TCRdb keeps in-frame clones, though not all of them. The table includes 25,000 to 35,000 clones, 75% to 90% detected once. V lost 5 bases to trimming and J lost 3 bases; unmatched junction nucleotides: 6. The CDR3 totals 14 residues. Germline CDR1 is SGHNT and CDR2 is YYREEE (reference sequence). The sequence was collected from a human donor in a cohort sampled during active COVID-19. The sequenced sample was peripheral blood. The chain couples TRBV5-4 to TRBJ1-2; 8 bases match TRBD1. The CDR3 sequence: CASRPGQVDYGYTF. CDR3 nucleotides: TGTGCCAGCAGACCGGGACAGGTCGACTATGGCTACACCTTC.